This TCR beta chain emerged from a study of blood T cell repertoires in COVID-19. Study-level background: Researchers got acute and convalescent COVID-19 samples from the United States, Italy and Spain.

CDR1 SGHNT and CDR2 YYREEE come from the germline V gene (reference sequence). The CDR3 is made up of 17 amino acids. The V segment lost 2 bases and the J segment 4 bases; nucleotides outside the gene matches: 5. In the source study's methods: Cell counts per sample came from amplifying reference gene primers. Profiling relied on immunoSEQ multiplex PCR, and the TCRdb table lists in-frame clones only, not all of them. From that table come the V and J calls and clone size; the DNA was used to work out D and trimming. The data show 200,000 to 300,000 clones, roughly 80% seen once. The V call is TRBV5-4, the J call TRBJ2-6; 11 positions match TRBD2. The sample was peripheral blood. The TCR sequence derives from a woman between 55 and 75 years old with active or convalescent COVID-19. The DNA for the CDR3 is TGTGCCAGCAGCTTTTTAGCGGGGGGGCGCGGGGCCAACGTCCTGACTTTC. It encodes CASSFLAGGRGANVLTF.